Here is one T cell receptor beta chain with its context. The CDR3 has 14 amino acids. CDR1 is SGHAT and CDR2 is FQNNGV in the germline V gene. Between the trimmed V and J ends, which lost 0 bases and 0 bases, there was a span of 6 bases. Indicated time point: blood at routine non-recurrence follow-up after resection. All TCR cDNA molecules were individually tagged with a unique molecular identifier. TCRdb re-analysed the 5' RACE reads in MiXCR, keeping a single row per CDR3 protein. This table holds around 98,000 distinct CDR3 sequences, roughly a fifth found once. These data are taken from a study of spatial heterogeneity in lung cancer. Study-level information: Available follow-up PBMC samples were sequenced, at a median of approximately two years post-resection. As counted in raw reads, each unique TCR and UMI combination appeared more than ten times on average.

Sequenced here: PBMCs, sampled at follow-up. The chain couples TRBV11-2 to TRBJ2-7; either TRBD1 or TRBD2 may supply D (5 bases each). The TCR comes from a male donor with early-stage non-small cell lung cancer. CDR3 sequence (DNA): TGTGCCAGCAGCTTAGATGGGGGCTCCTACGAGCAGTACTTC. This encodes CASSLDGGSYEQYF.